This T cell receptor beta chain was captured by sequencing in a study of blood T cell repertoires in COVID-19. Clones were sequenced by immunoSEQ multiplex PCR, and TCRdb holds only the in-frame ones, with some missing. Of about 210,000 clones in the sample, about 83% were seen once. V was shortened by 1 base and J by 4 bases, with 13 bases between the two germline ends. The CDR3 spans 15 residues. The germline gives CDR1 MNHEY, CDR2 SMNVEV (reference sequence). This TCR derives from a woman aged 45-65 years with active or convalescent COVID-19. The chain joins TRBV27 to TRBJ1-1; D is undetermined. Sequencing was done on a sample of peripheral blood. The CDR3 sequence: CASSLYGNRGTEAFF. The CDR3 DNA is TGTGCCAGCAGTTTATACGGGAATCGGGGCACTGAAGCTTTCTTT.